There are a few counts of the clone carrying this T cell receptor (beta chain). Its cognate antigen is unknown. The data derive from a study of T cells in Graves' hyperthyroidism and ophthalmopathy. Study-wide points: Using 13 V-J features, a model discriminated ophthalmopathy from stable hyperthyroidism. The model made its ophthalmopathy prediction, and onset followed a median 6.5 months later.

The diagnoses drew upon clinical symptoms, serum thyroxine and TRAb, thyroid ultrasound and orbital computed tomography. Germline V gene data show CDR1 as SQVTM and CDR2 as ANQGSEA. The CDR3 contains 16 residues. After removal of 1 base from V and 6 bases from J, the junction contained 8 bases not matched to a gene. TCR beta CDR3 regions were amplified from RNA. TCR CDR3 underwent first-round RT-PCR with the HTBI primer set. TCRdb fed the multiplex PCR reads into MiXCR, producing one record per CDR3 protein. The table includes about 300,000 distinct CDR3 sequences, approximately 19% detected once. Sequencing input: blood. The sequence was collected from a man aged 50 to 60 with Graves' ophthalmopathy. J is TRBJ2-1 and V is TRBV29-1; 11 bases are shared with TRBD1. Here the CDR3 DNA reads TGCAGCGTTGAAGGGCTGTGGGGACAGGGGGTCAATGAGCAGTTCTTC. Encoded protein: CSVEGLWGQGVNEQFF.